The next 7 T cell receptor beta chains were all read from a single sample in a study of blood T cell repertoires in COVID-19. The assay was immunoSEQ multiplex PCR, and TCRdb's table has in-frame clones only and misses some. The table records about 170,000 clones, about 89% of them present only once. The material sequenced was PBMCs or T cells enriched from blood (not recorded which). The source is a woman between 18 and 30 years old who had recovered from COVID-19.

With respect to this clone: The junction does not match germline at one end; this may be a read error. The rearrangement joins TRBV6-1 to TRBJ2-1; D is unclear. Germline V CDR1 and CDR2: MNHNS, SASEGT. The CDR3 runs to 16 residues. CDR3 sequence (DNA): TGTGCCAGCAGGGAAGACCACCCAGGCCCCATCAATGAGCAGTTCTTC. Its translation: CASREDHPGPINEQFF.

The CDR3 protein is CASSRTFSWGPNQPQHF. The CDR3 bases are TGTGCCAGCAGCCGGACTTTCTCCTGGGGGCCGAATCAGCCCCAGCATTTT. V usage is TRBV12-1 and J usage is TRBJ1-5; the table gives TRBD1 as D, unverified against the DNA. TRBV12-1 is a pseudogene segment. CDR3 length: 17 residues.

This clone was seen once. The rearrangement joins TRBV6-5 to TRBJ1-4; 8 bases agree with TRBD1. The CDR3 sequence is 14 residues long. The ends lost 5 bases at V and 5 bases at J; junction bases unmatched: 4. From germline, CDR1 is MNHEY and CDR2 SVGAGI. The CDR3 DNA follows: TGTGCCAGCAGTCGCGGGACAGGCAATGAAAAACTGTTTTTT. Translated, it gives CASSRGTGNEKLFF.

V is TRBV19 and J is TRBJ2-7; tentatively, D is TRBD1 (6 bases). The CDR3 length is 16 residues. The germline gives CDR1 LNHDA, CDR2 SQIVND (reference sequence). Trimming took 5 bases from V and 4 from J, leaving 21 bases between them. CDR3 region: CASSSPRGPGAYEQYF. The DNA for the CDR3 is TGTGCCAGTAGTTCCCCCAGGGGTCCAGGTGCGTACGAGCAGTACTTC.

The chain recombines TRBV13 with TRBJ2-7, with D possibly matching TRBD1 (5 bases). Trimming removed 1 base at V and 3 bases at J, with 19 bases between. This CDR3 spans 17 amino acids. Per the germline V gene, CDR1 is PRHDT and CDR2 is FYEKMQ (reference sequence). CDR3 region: CASSLARWAGHYYEQYF. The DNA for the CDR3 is TGTGCCAGCAGCTTAGCCAGGTGGGCCGGACATTACTACGAGCAGTACTTC.

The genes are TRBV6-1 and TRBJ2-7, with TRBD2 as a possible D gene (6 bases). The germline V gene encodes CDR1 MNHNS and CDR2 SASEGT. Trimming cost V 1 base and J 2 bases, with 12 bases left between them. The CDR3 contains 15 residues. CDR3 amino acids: CASSEGGGEPYEQYF. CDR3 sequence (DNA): TGTGCCAGCAGTGAAGGTGGCGGGGAACCCTACGAGCAGTACTTC.

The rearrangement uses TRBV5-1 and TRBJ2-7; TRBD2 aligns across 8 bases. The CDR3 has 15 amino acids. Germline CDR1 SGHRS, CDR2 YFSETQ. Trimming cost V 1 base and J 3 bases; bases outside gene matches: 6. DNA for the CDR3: TGCGCCAGCAGCTTGCTAGCGGGCTACATCTACGAGCAGTACTTC. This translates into CASSLLAGYIYEQYF.